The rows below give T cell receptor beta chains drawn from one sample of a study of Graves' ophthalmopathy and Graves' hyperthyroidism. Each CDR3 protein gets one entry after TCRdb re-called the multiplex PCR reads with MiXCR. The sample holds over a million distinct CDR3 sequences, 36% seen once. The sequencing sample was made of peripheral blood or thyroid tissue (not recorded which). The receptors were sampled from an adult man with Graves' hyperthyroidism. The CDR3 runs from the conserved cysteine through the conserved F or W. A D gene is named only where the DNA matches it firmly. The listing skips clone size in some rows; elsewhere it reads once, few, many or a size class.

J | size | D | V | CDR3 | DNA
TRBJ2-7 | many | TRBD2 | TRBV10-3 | CAISGTSGGSHEQYF | TGTGCCATCAGCGGGACTAGCGGGGGGAGTCACGAGCAGTACTTC
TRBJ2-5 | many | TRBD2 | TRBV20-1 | CSAEAGITPTQYF | TGCAGTGCCGAAGCGGGGATAACGCCGACCCAGTACTTC
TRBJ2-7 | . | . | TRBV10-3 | CAISGAGPGGHEQYF | TGTGCCATCAGTGGGGCGGGACCCGGCGGGCACGAGCAGTACTTC
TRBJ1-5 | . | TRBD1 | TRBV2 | CASSHRGLVQPQHF | TGTGCCAGCAGTCACAGGGGTTTGGTCCAGCCCCAGCATTTT
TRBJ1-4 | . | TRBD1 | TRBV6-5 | CASSRQGVGEKLFF | TGTGCCAGCAGCAGACAGGGGGTAGGGGAAAAACTGTTTTTT
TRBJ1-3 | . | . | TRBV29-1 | CSVEDTRDGNTIYF | TGCAGCGTTGAAGATACCAGGGATGGAAACACCATATATTTT
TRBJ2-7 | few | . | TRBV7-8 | CASSSTSTRDTYEQYF | TGTGCCAGCAGCTCCACTAGCACAAGAGATACCTACGAGCAGTACTTC
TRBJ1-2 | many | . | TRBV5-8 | CASSLRGLEVGYTF | TGTGCCAGCAGCTTGAGGGGGTTGGAGGTTGGCTACACCTTC
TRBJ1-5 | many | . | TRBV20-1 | CSARDTGGNQPQHF | TGCAGTGCTAGAGATACAGGTGGCAATCAGCCCCAGCATTTT
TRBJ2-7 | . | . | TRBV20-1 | CSASSGEQYF | TGCAGTGCTAGCTCCGGGGAGCAGTACTTC
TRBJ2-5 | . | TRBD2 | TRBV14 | CASSQETSGSETQYF | TGTGCCAGCAGCCAAGAAACTAGCGGGAGTGAGACCCAGTACTTC
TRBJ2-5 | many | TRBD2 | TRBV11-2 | CATLGSAGVGETQYF | TGTGCCACCCTAGGTTCAGCGGGAGTTGGAGAGACCCAGTACTTC
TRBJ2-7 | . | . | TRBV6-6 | CASRTQYEQYF | TGTGCCAGCAGAACTCAGTACGAGCAGTACTTC
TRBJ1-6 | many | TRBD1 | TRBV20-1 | CSAQDRGLRSYNSPLHF | TGCAGTGCTCAGGACAGGGGGCTTCGCTCCTATAATTCACCCCTCCACTTT
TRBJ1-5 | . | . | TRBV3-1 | CASSQGGAGPQHF | TGTGCCAGCAGCCAAGGGGGGGCTGGGCCCCAGCATTTT
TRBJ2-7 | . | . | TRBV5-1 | CASSPGDF | TGCGCCAGCAGCCCAGGGGACTTT
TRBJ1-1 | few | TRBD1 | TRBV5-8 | CASSWVSGGSTEAFF | TGTGCCAGCAGCTGGGTATCAGGGGGGAGCACTGAAGCTTTCTTT
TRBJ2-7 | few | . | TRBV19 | CASSIDMGRSYEQYF | TGTGCCAGTAGTATAGATATGGGAAGGTCCTACGAGCAGTACTTC
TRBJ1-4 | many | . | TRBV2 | CASSEGRLRVRLFF | TGTGCCAGCAGTGAAGGTCGTCTGAGGGTACGACTGTTTTTT
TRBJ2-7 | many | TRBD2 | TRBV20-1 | CSAMTSGRTYEQYF | TGCAGTGCGATGACTAGCGGGAGGACCTACGAGCAGTACTTC
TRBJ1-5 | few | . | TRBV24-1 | CATSDGLKPQHF | TGTGCCACCAGTGATGGGTTGAAGCCCCAGCATTTT
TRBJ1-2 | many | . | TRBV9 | CASSVVGDIRGGYTF | TGTGCCAGCAGCGTAGTTGGGGACATCCGAGGAGGCTACACCTTC
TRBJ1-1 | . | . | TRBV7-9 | CASSLWGFMNTEAFF | TGTGCCAGCAGCCTATGGGGGTTCATGAACACTGAAGCTTTCTTT
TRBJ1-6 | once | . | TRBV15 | CATSSHKYNSPLHF | TGTGCCACCAGCAGCCATAAGTATAATTCACCCCTCCACTTT
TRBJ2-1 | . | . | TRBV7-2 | CASSPSGYEQFF | TGTGCCAGCAGTCCATCAGGGTATGAGCAGTTCTTC
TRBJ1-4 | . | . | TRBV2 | CASRSRGAMLQKLFF | TGTGCCAGCAGATCGCGGGGGGCCATGTTGCAAAAACTGTTTTTT
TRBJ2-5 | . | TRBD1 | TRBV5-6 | CASSLGDSWDIETQYF | TGTGCCAGCAGCTTAGGGGACAGTTGGGATATAGAGACCCAGTACTTC